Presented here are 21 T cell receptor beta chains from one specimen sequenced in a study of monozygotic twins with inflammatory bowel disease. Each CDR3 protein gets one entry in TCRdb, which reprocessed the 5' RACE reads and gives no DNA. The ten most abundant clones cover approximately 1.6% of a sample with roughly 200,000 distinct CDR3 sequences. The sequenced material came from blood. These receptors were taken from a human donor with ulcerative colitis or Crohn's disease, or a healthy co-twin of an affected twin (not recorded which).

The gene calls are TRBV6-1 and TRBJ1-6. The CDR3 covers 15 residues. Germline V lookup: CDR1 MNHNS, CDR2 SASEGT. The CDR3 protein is CASSPQGSYNSPLHF.

The CDR3 sequence is CASSQSDIRNFGYTF. The rearrangement uses TRBV3-1 and TRBJ1-2. The CDR3 contains 15 residues. Germline loops: CDR1 LGHDT, CDR2 YNNKEL (reference sequence).

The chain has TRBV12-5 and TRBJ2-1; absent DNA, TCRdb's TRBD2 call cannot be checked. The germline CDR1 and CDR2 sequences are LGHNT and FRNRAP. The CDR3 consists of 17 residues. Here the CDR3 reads CASGLVPAGGPPNEQFF.

Here the CDR3 reads CASSVGLRNSPLHF. V and J are TRBV13 and TRBJ1-6. From germline, CDR1 is PRHDT and CDR2 FYEKMQ (reference sequence). The CDR3 is 14 residues long.

CDR3: CSARDPQGPGYEQYF. V usage is TRBV20-1 and J usage is TRBJ2-7; TCRdb's D call, TRBD1, is unchecked because there is no DNA. CDR3 length: 15 amino acids. From germline, CDR1 is DFQATT and CDR2 SNEGSKA (reference sequence).

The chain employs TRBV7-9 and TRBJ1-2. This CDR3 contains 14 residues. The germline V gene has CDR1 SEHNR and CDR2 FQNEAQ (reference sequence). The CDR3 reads CASSGPEPNYGYTF. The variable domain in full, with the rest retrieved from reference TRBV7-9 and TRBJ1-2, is DTGVSQNPRHKITKRGQNVTFRCDPISEHNRLYWYRQTLGQGPEFLTYFQNEAQLEKSRLLSDRFSAERPKGSFSTLEIQRTEQGDSAMYLCASSGPEPNYGYTFGSGTRLTVV.

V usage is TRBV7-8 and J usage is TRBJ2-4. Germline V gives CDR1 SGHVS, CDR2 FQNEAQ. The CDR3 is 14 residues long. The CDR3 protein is CASSLALAKNIQYF.

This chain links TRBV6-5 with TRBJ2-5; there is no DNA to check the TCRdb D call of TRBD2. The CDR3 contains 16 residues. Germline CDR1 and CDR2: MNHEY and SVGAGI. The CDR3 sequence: CASSWGGGALSETQYF.

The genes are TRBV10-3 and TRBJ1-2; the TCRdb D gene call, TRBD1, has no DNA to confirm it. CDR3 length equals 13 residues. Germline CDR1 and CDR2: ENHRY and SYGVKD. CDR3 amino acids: CAISDDRASGYTF.

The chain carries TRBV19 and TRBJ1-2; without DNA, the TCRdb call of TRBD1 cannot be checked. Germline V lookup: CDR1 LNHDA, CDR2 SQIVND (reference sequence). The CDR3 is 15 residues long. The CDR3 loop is CASSTMSGGSYGYTF.

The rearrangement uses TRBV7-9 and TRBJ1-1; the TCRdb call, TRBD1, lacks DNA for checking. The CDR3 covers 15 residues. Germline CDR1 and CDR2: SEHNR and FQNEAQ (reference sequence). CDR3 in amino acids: CASSRQGQVNTEAFF.

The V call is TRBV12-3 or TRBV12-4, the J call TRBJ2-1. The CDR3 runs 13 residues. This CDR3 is CASVVVGSNEQFF.

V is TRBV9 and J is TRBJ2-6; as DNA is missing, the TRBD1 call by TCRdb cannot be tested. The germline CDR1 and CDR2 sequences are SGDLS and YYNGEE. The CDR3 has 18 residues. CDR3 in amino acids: CASSPNWGGYSGANVLTF.

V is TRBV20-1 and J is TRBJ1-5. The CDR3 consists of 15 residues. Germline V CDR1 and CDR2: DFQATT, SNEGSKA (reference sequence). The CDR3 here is CSAREPAAGHKPQHF.

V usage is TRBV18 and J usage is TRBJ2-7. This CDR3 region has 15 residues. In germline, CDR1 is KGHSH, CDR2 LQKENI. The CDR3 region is CASSPPYRNSYEQYF.

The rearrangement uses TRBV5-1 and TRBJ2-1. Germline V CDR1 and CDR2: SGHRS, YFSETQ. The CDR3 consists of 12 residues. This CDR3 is CASSHGWDEQFF.

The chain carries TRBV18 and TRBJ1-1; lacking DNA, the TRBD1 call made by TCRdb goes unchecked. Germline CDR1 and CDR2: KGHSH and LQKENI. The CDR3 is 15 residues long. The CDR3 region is CASSPGQLLNTEAFF.

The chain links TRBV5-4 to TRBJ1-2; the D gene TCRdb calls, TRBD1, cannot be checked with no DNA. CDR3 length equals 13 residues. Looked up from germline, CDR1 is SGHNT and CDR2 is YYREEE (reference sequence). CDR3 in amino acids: CASSPTGNYGYTF.

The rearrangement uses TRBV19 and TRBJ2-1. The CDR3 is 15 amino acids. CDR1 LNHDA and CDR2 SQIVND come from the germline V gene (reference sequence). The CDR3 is CASSPNRPPYNEQFF.

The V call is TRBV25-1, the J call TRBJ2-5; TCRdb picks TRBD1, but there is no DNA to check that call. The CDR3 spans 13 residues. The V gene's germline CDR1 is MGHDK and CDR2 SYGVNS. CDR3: CASRNTGLETQYF.

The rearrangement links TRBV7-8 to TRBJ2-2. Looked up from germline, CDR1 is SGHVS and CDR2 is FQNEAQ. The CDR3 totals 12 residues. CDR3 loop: CASSLEMRELFF.